The clone carrying this T cell receptor beta chain was observed a few times. What it binds is unknown. V was clipped by 10 bases and J by 3 bases, with 16 bases between them. Germline V gene data show CDR1 as SEHNR and CDR2 as FQNEAQ (reference sequence). The CDR3 sequence is 14 residues long. Every bulk PBMC sample received the same 350 ng of DNA. The repertoire was sequenced with immunoSEQ multiplex PCR; TCRdb's copy has only in-frame clones and lacks some. Seen here are some 25,000 clones, roughly 89% observed once, and the top ten hold more than 3.5%. This record belongs to a study of blood T cell dynamics during melanoma immunotherapy. Notes on the study in general: PBMC repertoires of eventual disease-control patients split at W3 into clonality or diversity gains.

Described time point: pre-treatment baseline. Response was assessed by RECIST 1.1 at 12 weeks, except a couple of rapid progressors. Patients with prior systemic cancer treatment, concomitant immunosuppressants, or other active malignancies were excluded. J is TRBJ1-5 and V is TRBV7-9, with D maybe TRBD1 (6 bases). This TCR was sampled from a human donor with melanoma. Specimen: blood, collected from a patient treated with checkpoint blockade. The CDR3, as DNA: TGTGCCATCCAAGGGGGGGGAACCAATCAGCCCCAGCATTTT. This codes for CAIQGGGTNQPQHF.